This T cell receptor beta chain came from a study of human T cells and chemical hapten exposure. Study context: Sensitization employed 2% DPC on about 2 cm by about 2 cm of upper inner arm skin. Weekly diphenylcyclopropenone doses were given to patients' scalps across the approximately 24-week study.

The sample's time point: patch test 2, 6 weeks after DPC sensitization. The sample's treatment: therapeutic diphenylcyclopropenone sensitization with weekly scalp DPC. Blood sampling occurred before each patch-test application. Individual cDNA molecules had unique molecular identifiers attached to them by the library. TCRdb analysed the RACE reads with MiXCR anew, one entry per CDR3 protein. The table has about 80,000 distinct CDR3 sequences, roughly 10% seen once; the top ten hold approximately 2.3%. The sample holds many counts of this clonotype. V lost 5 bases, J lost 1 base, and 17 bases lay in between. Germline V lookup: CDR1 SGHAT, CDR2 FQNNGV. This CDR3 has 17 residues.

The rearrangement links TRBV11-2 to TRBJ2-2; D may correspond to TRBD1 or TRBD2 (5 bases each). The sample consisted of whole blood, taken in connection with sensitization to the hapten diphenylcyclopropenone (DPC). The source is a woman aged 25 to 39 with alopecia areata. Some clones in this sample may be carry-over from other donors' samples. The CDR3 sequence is CASSPRDPFGNTGELFF. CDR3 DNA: TGTGCCAGCAGCCCACGGGACCCATTCGGGAACACCGGGGAGCTGTTTTTT.